The 19 T cell receptor beta chains below come from one sample, sequenced in a study of T cell responses to AZD1222 COVID-19 vaccine. Only in-frame clones appear in the TCRdb table, and some are missing; sequencing was by immunoSEQ multiplex PCR. The data show 53,000 or so clones, about 86% seen once. The sequenced sample was peripheral blood, obtained 28 days after the second AZD1222 dose. Every receptor here comes from an adult who received the AZD1222 COVID-19 vaccine.

The chain uses TRBV28 and TRBJ1-2; D gene unclear. Trimming shortened V by 2 bases and J by 6 bases, and 7 bases separated the two germline ends. CDR3 length: 12 residues. The germline V gene has CDR1 MDHEN and CDR2 SYDVKM. The CDR3, as DNA: TGTGCCAGCAGTTTAGGACTCAATGGCTACACCTTC. It encodes CASSLGLNGYTF.

The chain links TRBV7-2 to TRBJ2-7, with 7 bases matching TRBD2. After removal of 1 base from V and 4 bases from J, the junction contained 4 bases not matched to a gene. The CDR3 loop spans 14 amino acids. In germline, CDR1 is SGHTA, CDR2 FQGNSA. CDR3 bases: TGTGCCAGCAGCTTAGAAGCGGGACCGTACGAGCAGTACTTC. Translated, it gives CASSLEAGPYEQYF.

The rearrangement links TRBV27 to TRBJ2-1, with D perhaps TRBD2 (6 bases). Germline lookup yields CDR1 MNHEY and CDR2 SMNVEV (reference sequence). V gave up 3 bases and J gave up 0 bases, with 9 bases separating them. This CDR3 spans 15 amino acids. CDR3 sequence: CASSFRGSSYNEQFF. Here the CDR3 DNA reads TGTGCCAGCAGTTTTCGGGGGAGCTCCTACAATGAGCAGTTCTTC.

The chain recombines TRBV5-5 with TRBJ1-4, with 11 bases lining up with TRBD1. Looked up from germline, CDR1 is SGHKS and CDR2 is YYEKEE (reference sequence). CDR3 length equals 15 residues. V lost 4 bases and J lost 8; bases outside the gene matches: 7. The CDR3 region is CASSLRGQGGEKLFF. The CDR3 DNA is TGTGCCAGCAGCCTGCGGGGACAGGGGGGAGAAAAACTGTTTTTT.

The chain has TRBV3-1 (or the pseudogene TRBV3-2) and TRBJ1-3; no clear D. Germline V CDR1 and CDR2: LGHDT, YNNKEL (reference sequence). This CDR3 is 14 amino acids long. The germline V and J ends were trimmed by 1 base and 0 bases, with 4 bases remaining between them. The CDR3 nucleotides are TGTGCCAGCAGCCAAGCCACCTCTGGAAACACCATATATTTT. It yields the protein CASSQATSGNTIYF.

V is TRBV7-2 and J is TRBJ1-5, with no clear D. The CDR3 has 15 residues. CDR1 and CDR2 from the germline V gene are SGHTA and FQGNSA. With 5 bases removed from V and 1 base from J, the gap between germline ends came to 12 bases. CDR3 bases: TGTGCCAGCAGCCCCTGGGATGGGAGCAATCAGCCCCAGCATTTT. Translating gives CASSPWDGSNQPQHF.

This rearrangement joins TRBV9 to TRBJ2-3; 10 bases map to TRBD2. Trimming cost V 4 bases and J 4 bases; bases outside gene matches: 3. Germline CDR1 reads SGDLS; CDR2 reads YYNGEE. This CDR3 comprises 14 residues. The DNA of the CDR3 is TGTGCCAGCAGCCTAGCGGGAGATGCAGATACGCAGTATTTT. Its translation: CASSLAGDADTQYF.

The rearrangement links TRBV5-6 to TRBJ1-2; perhaps TRBD1 as D (5 bases). Germline V CDR1 and CDR2: SGHDT, YYEEEE. CDR3 length: 12 residues. The V end lost 6 bases, the J end lost 5 bases, and 11 bases lay between the germline ends. CDR3 nucleotides: TGTGCCAGCACTCTTCAGGGATATGGCTACACCTTC. Translated: CASTLQGYGYTF.

The chain is built from TRBV6-1 and TRBJ2-1, with D possibly TRBD2 on 6 matching bases. The CDR3 covers 15 residues. Germline assignment: CDR1 MNHNS and CDR2 SASEGT. The germline V and J ends were trimmed by 2 bases and 0 bases, with 8 bases remaining between them. CDR3 region: CASSELALSYNEQFF. CDR3 coding DNA: TGTGCCAGCAGTGAACTAGCGCTCTCCTACAATGAGCAGTTCTTC.

This clone came up once. The chain employs TRBV7-2 and TRBJ2-7, with TRBD1 identical over 7 bases. The junction had 11 bases not matched to a gene; V was cut back by 5 bases and J by 7 bases. There are 14 residues in the CDR3. CDR1 and CDR2 (germline): SGHTA, FQGNSA. The CDR3 DNA is TGTGCCAGCAGCCTTCTCGGGGCAGGGGGTGAGCAGTACTTC. Encoded protein: CASSLLGAGGEQYF.

J is TRBJ1-4 and V is TRBV30, with no clear D. Germline V CDR1 and CDR2: GTSNPN, SVGIG (reference sequence). This CDR3 contains 11 residues. Deletions cut 0 bases from V and 17 bases from J, with 13 bases between. CDR3 region: CAWSVGLPVFF. The CDR3, as DNA: TGTGCCTGGAGTGTAGGGCTGCCGGTTTTTTTT.

A few counts support this clone. This chain joins TRBV5-1 and TRBJ2-7; tentatively, D is TRBD2 (7 bases). The germline gives CDR1 SGHRS, CDR2 YFSETQ. CDR3 length: 15 amino acids. The V end lost 0 bases, the J end lost 2 bases, and 12 bases lay between the germline ends. CDR3 residues: CASSLGGGGPYEQYF. The CDR3 DNA is TGCGCCAGCAGCTTGGGAGGGGGGGGTCCCTACGAGCAGTACTTC.

This clone was counted a single time. This rearrangement joins TRBV5-4 to TRBJ2-2, with D possibly being TRBD1 (6 bases). The germline V and J ends were trimmed by 0 bases and 7 bases, with 13 bases remaining between them. The CDR3 covers 15 residues. Germline V gives CDR1 SGHNT, CDR2 YYREEE (reference sequence). The CDR3 here is CASSLETGPIGELFF. The DNA for the CDR3 is TGTGCCAGCAGCTTGGAAACAGGGCCCATCGGGGAGCTGTTTTTT.

The chain has TRBV6-5 and TRBJ1-1; D might be TRBD1 (6 bases). This CDR3 is built from 11 residues. Trimming stripped 2 bases from V and 8 bases from J, with 6 bases between. Germline V lookup: CDR1 MNHEY, CDR2 SVGAGI. This CDR3 reads CASSYDREAFF. The DNA of the CDR3 is TGTGCCAGCAGTTACGACAGGGAAGCTTTCTTT.

This chain connects TRBV9 to TRBJ2-5; possible D gene TRBD1, 7 bases. Deletions cut 4 bases from V and 5 bases from J, with 21 bases between. Germline CDR1 SGDLS, CDR2 YYNGEE. The CDR3 has 16 residues. DNA for the CDR3: TGTGCCAGCAGCCCTCGGGGGACAGCTCCTAGGGAGACCCAGTACTTC. Its protein is CASSPRGTAPRETQYF.

The chain is built from TRBV28 and TRBJ2-3; 12 nucleotides line up with TRBD1. The CDR3 contains 15 residues. The germline V gene has CDR1 MDHEN and CDR2 SYDVKM. The J segment lost 4 bases and the V segment lost 3 bases, leaving 2 bases of the junction unmatched. DNA for the CDR3: TGTGCCAGCAGTTTCGGGACAGGGGGCTCAGATACGCAGTATTTT. Its protein is CASSFGTGGSDTQYF.

The chain carries TRBV10-3 and TRBJ1-3; 7 bases map to TRBD1. The CDR3 consists of 16 residues. With 4 bases clipped from V and 1 base from J, the junction kept 7 bases outside the gene matches. Germline values: CDR1 ENHRY, CDR2 SYGVKD. In nucleotides, the CDR3 is TGTGCCATCAGTGTGTCAGGGGGTGCATCTGGAAACACCATATATTTT. It translates to CAISVSGGASGNTIYF.

This chain joins TRBV20-1 and TRBJ2-1, with 9 bases matching TRBD2. CDR3 length: 14 amino acids. Germline loops: CDR1 DFQATT, CDR2 SNEGSKA (reference sequence). The V gene end was trimmed by 3 bases and the J gene end by 4 bases; junction bases not matched to a gene: 4. CDR3 coding DNA: TGCAGTGCTAGTAGGCTAGCGGGATACAATGAGCAGTTCTTC. This encodes CSASRLAGYNEQFF.

This clone was recorded once. The chain joins TRBV6-4 to TRBJ2-7, with D unclear. CDR3 length: 15 residues. The ends were cut back, 0 bases at V and 2 bases at J, with 11 bases in the middle. Germline CDR1 reads MRHNA; CDR2 reads SNTAGT. The CDR3 loop reads CASSDSDEPAYEQYF. CDR3 nucleotides: TGTGCCAGCAGTGACTCTGACGAACCAGCCTACGAGCAGTACTTC.